A single sample is the source of the 19 T cell receptor beta chains below, sequenced in a study of blood T cell repertoires in COVID-19. TCRdb's table, derived via immunoSEQ multiplex PCR, lists solely in-frame clones and lacks some. Among over 200,000 clones listed, around four fifths were seen once. Material: peripheral blood. The receptors come from a man between 40 and 49 years old with active or convalescent COVID-19.

The chain employs TRBV5-1 and TRBJ1-6; a weak D match, TRBD1 (6 bases). CDR1 SGHRS and CDR2 YFSETQ come from the germline V gene. V was trimmed by 6 bases and J by 8 bases, leaving 15 bases between them. CDR3 length equals 14 residues. The CDR3 region is CASKNVRGDSPLHF. The DNA of the CDR3 is TGCGCCAGCAAGAATGTCAGGGGTGATTCACCCCTCCACTTT.

The gene calls are TRBV5-1 and TRBJ2-1; 11 positions match TRBD2. V was pared by 4 bases and J by 8 bases, with 8 bases of the junction left unmatched. In germline, CDR1 is SGHRS, CDR2 YFSETQ. The length of the CDR3 is 15 residues. CDR3 region: CASSDFSGRADEQFF. The CDR3 nucleotides are TGCGCCAGCAGCGATTTTAGCGGGAGGGCTGATGAGCAGTTCTTC.

J is TRBJ1-2 and V is TRBV7-2, with 7 bases lining up with TRBD1. CDR3 length equals 14 residues. Germline V gives CDR1 SGHTA, CDR2 FQGNSA. J gave up 5 bases and V 5 bases, and 8 bases lay outside the gene matches. CDR3 region: CASSTSTGDYGYTF. The CDR3, as DNA: TGTGCCAGCAGCACCAGTACAGGGGATTATGGCTACACCTTC.

V usage is TRBV7-8 and J usage is TRBJ2-3, with 7 bases identical to TRBD1. Looked up from germline, CDR1 is SGHVS and CDR2 is FQNEAQ. This CDR3 is 15 amino acids long. J was trimmed by 1 base and V by 5 bases; bases with no gene match: 6. For the CDR3, the DNA is TGTGCCAGCAGCCGAGTCGGACAGGGCACAGATACGCAGTATTTT. This codes for CASSRVGQGTDTQYF.

J is TRBJ1-1 and V is TRBV5-4, with D unclear. Trimming cost V 6 bases and J 2 bases, with 11 bases left between them. CDR1 is SGHNT and CDR2 is YYREEE in the germline V gene (reference sequence). CDR3 length: 13 amino acids. The CDR3 protein is CASKFGSNTEAFF. CDR3 coding DNA: TGTGCCAGCAAGTTTGGCTCTAACACTGAAGCTTTCTTT.

This chain joins TRBV4-2 and TRBJ1-1, with 7 bases that match TRBD1. The CDR3 has 14 residues. Trimming at V came to 4 bases and at J to 1 base, leaving 3 bases not matched to a gene. Germline values: CDR1 LGHNA, CDR2 YNFKEQ. The CDR3 region has the DNA TGTGCCAGCAGCCTAAGGACAGGGAACACTGAAGCTTTCTTT. It codes for CASSLRTGNTEAFF.

The chain employs TRBV18 and TRBJ2-1; 12 nucleotides line up with TRBD2. The CDR3 is made up of 16 amino acids. The trim removed 0 bases at V and 6 bases at J, leaving 3 bases unmatched. Germline loops: CDR1 KGHSH, CDR2 LQKENI. CDR3 sequence (DNA): TGTGCCAGCTCACCACCGACTAGCGGGGGATTCAATGAGCAGTTCTTC. Its protein product is CASSPPTSGGFNEQFF.

This chain uses TRBV18 with TRBJ1-3; D not resolved. The germline gives CDR1 KGHSH, CDR2 LQKENI. Trimming removed 4 bases at V and 10 bases at J, with 14 bases between. This CDR3 spans 13 amino acids. The CDR3 DNA sequence: TGTGCCAGCTCACGAGGCGCCTCATGGACCATATATTTT. This codes for CASSRGASWTIYF.

V gene TRBV25-1 combines with J gene TRBJ2-7; D perhaps matches TRBD2 (6 bases). Germline values: CDR1 MGHDK, CDR2 SYGVNS. With 6 bases removed from V and 4 bases from J, the gap between germline ends came to 13 bases. The CDR3 sequence is 13 residues long. In nucleotides, the CDR3 is TGTGCCAGCAGCCGGGGGTGGGAATACGAGCAGTACTTC. Residues: CASSRGWEYEQYF.

The V call is TRBV18, the J call TRBJ1-1; 8 bases map to TRBD1. Germline-derived CDR1 and CDR2 are KGHSH and LQKENI. The ends lost 6 bases at V and 5 bases at J; junction bases unmatched: 8. The CDR3 runs to 14 residues. In DNA, the CDR3 is TGTGCCAGCTCCCTTCTACAGGGGGGTACTGAAGCTTTCTTT. Its translation is CASSLLQGGTEAFF.

This chain joins TRBV2 and TRBJ2-2; TRBD1 agrees at 10 bases. Per germline, CDR1 SNHLY and CDR2 FYNNEI. J was trimmed by 6 bases and V by 11 bases; bases with no gene match: 3. This CDR3 has 12 residues. The CDR3 spells CAGGQGAGELFF. For the CDR3, the DNA is TGTGCCGGTGGACAGGGGGCCGGGGAGCTGTTTTTT.

The chain has TRBV25-1 and TRBJ2-2, with unresolved D. Trimming removed 7 bases at V and 5 bases at J, with 5 bases between. CDR1 and CDR2 (germline): MGHDK, SYGVNS. The CDR3 is 11 amino acids. CDR3 residues: CASTLTGELFF. The CDR3 nucleotides are TGTGCCAGCACCTTGACCGGGGAGCTGTTTTTT.

V usage is TRBV6-6 and J usage is TRBJ2-2, with D unclear. The CDR3 has 14 amino acids. The germline V gene has CDR1 MNHNY and CDR2 SVGAGI (reference sequence). V was trimmed by 6 bases and J by 1 base, leaving 9 bases between them. The CDR3 coding sequence is TGTGCCAGCAGACACCGATTGAACACCGGGGAGCTGTTTTTT. This translates into CASRHRLNTGELFF.

This chain uses TRBV7-2 with TRBJ2-1; 7 bases fit TRBD2. The V segment lost 0 bases and the J segment 9 bases; nucleotides outside the gene matches: 8. The CDR3 extends over 15 amino acids. Looked up from germline, CDR1 is SGHTA and CDR2 is FQGNSA. CDR3 protein: CASSLARGWGGEQFF. The CDR3 nucleotides read TGTGCCAGCAGCTTAGCGCGGGGCTGGGGGGGTGAGCAGTTCTTC.

The chain combines TRBV10-3 with TRBJ1-4; 8 nucleotides line up with TRBD1. V lost 6 bases to trimming and J lost 5 bases; unmatched junction nucleotides: 5. This CDR3 has 14 amino acids. Germline V gene sequence: CDR1 ENHRY, CDR2 SYGVKD. CDR3: CAIRSDRGNEKLFF. The CDR3 nucleotides read TGTGCCATCAGATCCGACAGGGGCAATGAAAAACTGTTTTTT.

This clone was observed a few times. The chain combines TRBV19 with TRBJ1-6; a weak D match, TRBD1 (5 bases). The germline V gene encodes CDR1 LNHDA and CDR2 SQIVND (reference sequence). The CDR3 contains 16 residues. Trimming stripped 3 bases from V and 5 bases from J, with 14 bases between. The CDR3 sequence is CASSMGLTVHNSPLHF. The CDR3 bases are TGTGCCAGTAGTATGGGACTGACAGTGCATAATTCACCCCTCCACTTT.

The J gene is TRBJ2-3, the V gene TRBV18; 10 bases agree with TRBD2. Germline V gives CDR1 KGHSH, CDR2 LQKENI. Trimming cost V 3 bases and J 6 bases; bases outside gene matches: 6. CDR3 size: 15 residues. CDR3 residues: CASSPQRGGMDTQYF. The CDR3 nucleotides are TGTGCCAGCTCACCCCAGCGGGGGGGCATGGATACGCAGTATTTT. The whole variable domain, remainder taken from reference TRBV18 and TRBJ2-3, is NAGVMQNPRHLVRRRGQEARLRCSPMKGHSHVYWYRQLPEEGLKFMVYLQKENIIDESGMPKERFSAEFPKEGPSILRIQQVVRGDSAAYFCASSPQRGGMDTQYFGPGTRLTVL.

The J gene is TRBJ2-7, the V gene TRBV10-2; the match to TRBD1 covers 10 bases. The ends lost 0 bases at V and 3 bases at J; junction bases unmatched: 14. The CDR3 is made up of 19 amino acids. Per the germline V gene, CDR1 is WSHSY and CDR2 is SAAADI. CDR3 sequence: CASSESGHKPGQGFYEQYF. In DNA form, the CDR3 reads TGCGCCAGCAGTGAGTCGGGGCACAAACCGGGACAGGGGTTCTACGAGCAGTACTTC.

V usage is TRBV3-1 (or the pseudogene TRBV3-2) and J usage is TRBJ2-1, with 7 nucleotides matching TRBD2. Germline V gene lookup returns CDR1 LGHDT and CDR2 YNNKEL (reference sequence). The CDR3 has 14 amino acids. Trimming cost V 4 bases and J 10 bases; bases outside gene matches: 10. The CDR3 sequence: CASSRREGSEEQFF. CDR3 DNA: TGTGCCAGCAGCCGGAGGGAGGGCTCCGAGGAGCAGTTCTTC.